The TCR beta chain under discussion was sequenced for a study of blood T cell repertoires in COVID-19. Sequenced by immunoSEQ multiplex PCR; TCRdb stores in-frame clones only, minus some. The profile covers roughly 380,000 clones, with roughly 84% appearing a single time and roughly 3% taken by the ten largest. V was clipped by 3 bases and J by 2 bases, with 10 bases between them. The CDR3 runs 14 residues. Germline V gene sequence: CDR1 LGHDT, CDR2 YNNKEL (reference sequence). The chain joins TRBV3-1 (or the pseudogene TRBV3-2) to TRBJ1-2, with D unclear. The sequence was obtained from a woman aged 25-40 years who had recovered from COVID-19. What was sequenced was PBMCs or T cells enriched from blood (not recorded which). In DNA, the CDR3 is TGTGCCAGCAGCCAGCTTAGGGAGAACTATGGCTACACCTTC. It is translated as CASSQLRENYGYTF.